The 32 T cell receptor beta chains below all came from one sample that was sequenced in a study of CD8 T cells in Susac syndrome. Reverse transcription of roughly 0.5 to 1 ug RNA used random hexamers. TCRdb re-called the immunoSEQ multiplex PCR reads through MiXCR, storing one row per CDR3 protein. Among over 140,000 distinct CDR3 sequences listed, approximately 95% were seen once. The sequenced sample consisted of CD4+ T cells from PBMCs. The receptors were sampled from a human donor with Susac syndrome.

The chain is built from TRBV6-2 or TRBV6-3 and TRBJ1-1; TRBD1 matches 7 bases. V lost 7 bases and J lost 8; bases outside the gene matches: 13. Germline loops: CDR1 MNHEY, CDR2 SVGEGT. This CDR3 has 14 amino acids. The CDR3 reads CASTLGPGTAEAFF. The CDR3, as DNA: TGTGCCAGCACTCTTGGGCCCGGGACAGCCGAAGCTTTCTTT.

This rearrangement joins TRBV9 to TRBJ2-5; no definite D call. Between the trimmed V and J ends, which lost 4 bases and 1 base, there was a span of 11 bases. The CDR3 extends over 14 amino acids. CDR1 SGDLS and CDR2 YYNGEE come from the germline V gene. The CDR3 nucleotides are TGTGCCAGCAGCTCCTCTCAGGCCCAAGAGACCCAGTACTTC. Its translation is CASSSSQAQETQYF. The variable domain in full, with the rest retrieved from reference TRBV9 and TRBJ2-5, is DSGVTQTPKHLITATGQRVTLRCSPRSGDLSVYWYQQSLDQGLQFLIQYYNGEERAKGNILERFSAQQFPDLHSELNLSSLELGDSALYFCASSSSQAQETQYFGPGTRLLVL.

V and J are TRBV4-1 and TRBJ1-2, with 9 bases fitting TRBD1. J lost 2 bases, V lost 3 bases, and 4 bases had no gene match. From germline, CDR1 is MGHRA and CDR2 YSYEKL. The length of the CDR3 is 15 residues. CDR3 DNA: TGCGCCAGCAGCCAGGCCGGGACAGGGAACTATGGCTACACCTTC. Protein sequence: CASSQAGTGNYGYTF.

The J gene is TRBJ2-5, the V gene TRBV20-1, with 7 bases lining up with TRBD2. The CDR3 covers 14 residues. J lost 1 base, V lost 5 bases, and 7 bases had no gene match. CDR1 is DFQATT and CDR2 is SNEGSKA in the germline V gene (reference sequence). As DNA, the CDR3 is TGCAGTGCTTCGGGGGGTGTTCGCCAAGAGACCCAGTACTTC. Translating gives CSASGGVRQETQYF.

V usage is TRBV4-1 and J usage is TRBJ1-1, with a tentative D call TRBD1 (5 bases). Germline V lookup: CDR1 MGHRA, CDR2 YSYEKL. This CDR3 is 16 amino acids long. Deletions cut 2 bases from V and 6 bases from J, with 19 bases between. DNA for the CDR3: TGCGCCAGCAGCCAATCCTTTGCTGGGGCGGGTGCTGAAGCTTTCTTT. It is translated as CASSQSFAGAGAEAFF.

The rearrangement links TRBV20-1 to TRBJ2-1; no definite D call. CDR3 length: 12 residues. CDR1 and CDR2 (germline): DFQATT, SNEGSKA (reference sequence). Trimming shortened V by 3 bases and J by 7 bases, and 10 bases separated the two germline ends. CDR3 region: CSASGLRNEQFF. DNA for the CDR3: TGCAGTGCTAGCGGGTTAAGAAATGAGCAGTTCTTC.

This chain links TRBV20-1 with TRBJ1-2; D may be TRBD1 (6 bases). Germline CDR1 is DFQATT and CDR2 is SNEGSKA (reference sequence). The V gene lost 2 bases and the J gene lost 6 bases, with 16 bases spanning the gap. The CDR3 runs 14 residues. The CDR3 is CSARPTGFMDGYTF. DNA of the CDR3: TGCAGTGCTAGACCTACAGGGTTCATGGATGGCTACACCTTC.

J is TRBJ1-1 and V is TRBV28; perhaps TRBD1 as D (5 bases). Per the germline V gene, CDR1 is MDHEN and CDR2 is SYDVKM. The CDR3 length is 11 residues. With 7 bases removed from V and 4 bases from J, the gap between germline ends came to 7 bases. CDR3 DNA: TGTGCCAGCATGGGGCTCACTGAAGCTTTCTTT. It is translated as CASMGLTEAFF.

The rearrangement joins TRBV2 to TRBJ1-5; 9 bases line up with TRBD1. CDR1 and CDR2 from the germline V gene are SNHLY and FYNNEI. This CDR3 region has 17 residues. Unmatched junction bases numbered 6, after V lost 3 bases and J lost 0 bases. This CDR3 is CASSDGQGSYSNQPQHF. The CDR3 DNA is TGTGCCAGCAGTGACGGACAGGGGTCGTATAGCAATCAGCCCCAGCATTTT.

J is TRBJ2-1 and V is TRBV24-1, with D possibly matching TRBD1 (6 bases). The V end lost 1 base, the J end lost 7 bases, and 10 bases lay between the germline ends. The V gene's germline CDR1 is KGHDR and CDR2 SFDVKD. CDR3 length equals 14 residues. This chain's CDR3 is CATSDFWGRNEQFF. As DNA, the CDR3 is TGTGCCACCAGTGATTTTTGGGGGCGGAATGAGCAGTTCTTC.

The chain links TRBV29-1 to TRBJ1-1; 9 bases agree with TRBD1. V lost 4 bases and J lost 4; bases outside the gene matches: 4. The CDR3 totals 13 residues. Looked up from germline, CDR1 is SQVTM and CDR2 is ANQGSEA. The CDR3 bases are TGCAGCGTTGCCAGACAGGGGGGCACTGAAGCTTTCTTT. This encodes CSVARQGGTEAFF.

The chain links TRBV20-1 to TRBJ2-7; TRBD2 aligns across 13 bases. V dropped 7 bases and J dropped 9; count of bases not matched to a gene: 6. The CDR3 is made up of 12 amino acids. Germline V gene lookup returns CDR1 DFQATT and CDR2 SNEGSKA (reference sequence). The CDR3 coding sequence is TGCAGTGTAGGACTAGCGGGAGTGGTGCAGTACTTC. Amino acids: CSVGLAGVVQYF.

The chain links TRBV2 to TRBJ1-1; D might be TRBD1 (5 bases). Germline V gene lookup returns CDR1 SNHLY and CDR2 FYNNEI. V was trimmed by 2 bases and J by 6 bases, leaving 16 bases between them. This CDR3 comprises 15 residues. CDR3 nucleotides: TGTGCCAGCAGTGAAAGGGGCCAGGTTTCTTCTGAAGCTTTCTTT. This codes for CASSERGQVSSEAFF.

This clonotype was counted a single time. The J gene is TRBJ1-3, the V gene TRBV18, with a weak D call TRBD1 (5 bases). Trimming took off 5 bases at V and 4 bases at J, with 12 bases between the two ends. The CDR3 extends over 14 amino acids. CDR1 is KGHSH and CDR2 is LQKENI in the germline V gene. CDR3 DNA: TGTGCCAGCTCAGGGCCAGGGCCCGGAAACACCATATATTTT. As protein: CASSGPGPGNTIYF.

The chain uses TRBV20-1 and TRBJ1-1; D call uncertain. V lost 0 bases to trimming and J lost 8 bases, with 13 bases between them. This CDR3 has 13 residues. The germline CDR1 and CDR2 sequences are DFQATT and SNEGSKA (reference sequence). The CDR3, as DNA: TGCAGTGCTAGAGATCAAATAGGCAGAGAAGCTTTCTTT. Translated, it gives CSARDQIGREAFF.

The chain joins TRBV2 to TRBJ2-6, with 10 bases identical to TRBD2. This CDR3 is 18 amino acids long. CDR1 and CDR2 (germline): SNHLY, FYNNEI. The junction had 10 bases not matched to a gene; V was cut back by 6 bases and J by 2 bases. The CDR3 is CASRQDPGLATGANVLTF. The DNA of the CDR3 is TGTGCCAGCAGGCAGGACCCGGGACTAGCGACTGGGGCCAACGTCCTGACTTTC. Together with reference TRBV2 and TRBJ2-6, the CDR3 gives the full variable domain: EPEVTQTPSHQVTQMGQEVILRCVPISNHLYFYWYRQILGQKVEFLVSFYNNEISEKSEIFDDQFSVERPDGSNFTLKIRSTKLEDSAMYFCASRQDPGLATGANVLTFGAGSRLTVL.

The V gene is TRBV15, the J gene TRBJ1-1, with D uncertain. Germline V gene sequence: CDR1 LNHNV, CDR2 YYDKDF (reference sequence). Deletions cut 5 bases from V and 5 bases from J, with 9 bases between. CDR3 length: 12 residues. The CDR3: CATSPGATEAFF. In nucleotides, the CDR3 is TGTGCCACCAGCCCAGGAGCGACTGAAGCTTTCTTT.

V is TRBV7-8 and J is TRBJ2-1, with 8 bases identical to TRBD2. The CDR3 runs 17 residues. CDR1 is SGHVS, CDR2 FQNEAQ, per germline. Germline trimming cut 3 bases from V and 2 bases from J; bases unmatched to any gene: 9. The DNA of the CDR3 is TGTGCCAGCAGCTTCCGTAGCGGGGCAAGCACCTACAATGAGCAGTTCTTC. It is translated as CASSFRSGASTYNEQFF.

The chain uses TRBV4-2 and TRBJ2-6; 9 positions agree with TRBD1. The germline V gene encodes CDR1 LGHNA and CDR2 YNFKEQ. This CDR3 is 19 amino acids long. Trimming at V came to 2 bases and at J to 1 base, leaving 9 bases not matched to a gene. The chain's CDR3 is CASSQTAGTGRSGANVLTF. The CDR3 region has the DNA TGTGCCAGCAGCCAAACTGCCGGGACAGGGAGATCTGGGGCCAACGTCCTGACTTTC.

The J gene is TRBJ1-1, the V gene TRBV10-3, with no clear D. The ends were cut back, 4 bases at V and 7 bases at J, with 16 bases in the middle. The CDR3 contains 14 residues. The germline V gene encodes CDR1 ENHRY and CDR2 SYGVKD. CDR3 bases: TGTGCCATCAGTGGTTGGGCAGGAGGGCTTGAAGCTTTCTTT. Its translation is CAISGWAGGLEAFF.

The chain is built from TRBV20-1 and TRBJ2-1, with D maybe TRBD2 (5 bases). The CDR3 is 15 amino acids. Germline CDR1 and CDR2: DFQATT and SNEGSKA (reference sequence). Trimming stripped 0 bases from V and 1 base from J, with 10 bases between. In nucleotides, the CDR3 is TGCAGTGCTAGAGATGCCCGGGGTTCCTACAATGAGCAGTTCTTC. It is translated as CSARDARGSYNEQFF.

The CDR3 DNA follows: TGTGCCAGCAGGGACACGGGGAATTCACCCCTCCACTTT. It is translated as CASRDTGNSPLHF. This chain links TRBV12-3 or TRBV12-4 with TRBJ1-6, with D possibly matching TRBD1 (5 bases). Trimming removed 6 bases at V and 7 bases at J, with 10 bases between. The CDR3 consists of 13 residues.

The rearrangement links TRBV30 to TRBJ2-7, with a possible D match to TRBD2 (5 bases). The V gene lost 3 bases and the J gene lost 5 bases, with 17 bases spanning the gap. Germline V gene data show CDR1 as GTSNPN and CDR2 as SVGIG (reference sequence). This CDR3 is built from 14 residues. As DNA, the CDR3 is TGTGCCTGGAGCGAGGGCAGGCGTATTGACGAGCAGTACTTC. It yields the protein CAWSEGRRIDEQYF.

The CDR3 region has the DNA TGCGCCAGCAGCCGGTCAGGGGGAACCTACGAGCAGTACTTC. Protein sequence: CASSRSGGTYEQYF. The rearrangement links TRBV5-1 to TRBJ2-7; 7 bases fit TRBD1. The germline gives CDR1 SGHRS, CDR2 YFSETQ. CDR3 length: 14 residues. V trimming: 4 bases; J trimming: 2 bases; junction bases outside the gene matches: 6.

The gene calls are TRBV5-1 and TRBJ2-7, with 9 bases that match TRBD1. This CDR3 has 14 residues. CDR1 SGHRS and CDR2 YFSETQ come from the germline V gene. Germline trimming cut 2 bases from V and 7 bases from J; bases unmatched to any gene: 7. CDR3 nucleotides: TGCGCCAGCAGCTTAGGACAGGGGTCGGATGAGCAGTACTTC. Its translation is CASSLGQGSDEQYF.

This clonotype was counted a single time. For the CDR3, the DNA is TGTGCCTGGAGTCGCCCCTCCATAGGGGGCATGTATGAAGCTTTCTTT. Protein sequence: CAWSRPSIGGMYEAFF. V gene TRBV30 combines with J gene TRBJ1-1; 7 nucleotides match TRBD1. V shed 2 bases, J shed 7 bases, and the junction held 16 bases outside the gene matches. This CDR3 spans 16 amino acids. The germline gives CDR1 GTSNPN, CDR2 SVGIG (reference sequence).

The V and J genes are TRBV20-1 and TRBJ1-2; D perhaps matches TRBD1 (6 bases). CDR1 is DFQATT and CDR2 is SNEGSKA in the germline V gene (reference sequence). The CDR3 is 15 residues long. The V and J ends lost 1 base and 5 bases respectively, with 17 bases between them. In nucleotides, the CDR3 is TGCAGTGCTAGAGCTGGGGGGCGAGAAATATATGGCTACACCTTC. This sequence encodes CSARAGGREIYGYTF.

In this sample, this clonotype turned up a few times. This rearrangement joins TRBV7-2 to TRBJ2-5; D is uncertain. V shed 6 bases and J shed 2 bases, with 10 bases lying between them. The CDR3 covers 13 residues. Per germline, CDR1 SGHTA and CDR2 FQGNSA. CDR3 sequence (DNA): TGTGCCAGCAGTCTGCAGATTCAAGAGACCCAGTACTTC. Amino acids: CASSLQIQETQYF.

The genes are TRBV7-2 and TRBJ2-1; tentatively, D is TRBD2 (5 bases). CDR1 SGHTA and CDR2 FQGNSA come from the germline V gene. This CDR3 spans 16 amino acids. With 1 base removed from V and 6 bases from J, the gap between germline ends came to 16 bases. CDR3 in amino acids: CASSLVSGSTFNEQFF. The CDR3 DNA sequence: TGTGCCAGCAGCTTAGTGTCGGGGTCGACTTTCAATGAGCAGTTCTTC.

This sequence joins TRBV5-1 and TRBJ1-1; D perhaps matches TRBD1 (6 bases). V lost 0 bases to trimming and J lost 6 bases, with 15 bases between them. CDR3 length: 15 residues. Per the germline V gene, CDR1 is SGHRS and CDR2 is YFSETQ. The CDR3 bases are TGCGCCAGCAGCTTGGCCGGCCCAAGGGGGTCTGAAGCTTTCTTT. Translating gives CASSLAGPRGSEAFF.

The rearrangement links TRBV10-3 to TRBJ2-4; TRBD2 agrees at 10 bases. V lost 2 bases and J lost 10; bases outside the gene matches: 5. The CDR3 contains 14 residues. CDR1 is ENHRY, CDR2 SYGVKD, per germline. The CDR3 region is CAISEEGLARIQYF. The CDR3 DNA reads TGTGCCATCAGTGAGGAGGGACTAGCGCGGATTCAGTACTTC.

V usage is TRBV7-9 and J usage is TRBJ1-1; the D gene is possibly TRBD1 (5 bases). Trimming took off 5 bases at V and 6 bases at J, with 19 bases between the two ends. This CDR3 region has 15 residues. Germline V gene data show CDR1 as SEHNR and CDR2 as FQNEAQ (reference sequence). This CDR3 reads CASSPGGGRSSEAFF. DNA for the CDR3: TGTGCCAGCAGCCCCGGCGGGGGAAGGAGCTCTGAAGCTTTCTTT.